Below are 18 T cell receptor beta chains sequenced from a single sample in a study of T-cell memory formation after mild COVID-19 (TCRdb year 2021). Receptor amplification or capture employed 5' RACE. Sequencer: Illumina NovaSeq 6000. Starting from the raw public reads, TCRdb applied fastp trimming at Q25, assembled clones with MiXCR and retained in-frame beta chains. Every entry covers one CDR3 protein and lists the most common genes and DNA from its rows. Recorded for this sample are approximately 500,000 distinct CDR3 sequences; about 23% of them occurred a single time. The top ten clones comprise roughly an eighth of the sample. Sequencing input: PBMCs or a T cell subset sorted from them (not recorded which). These receptors all stem from an adult woman who had mild COVID-19 (a few samples of this study predate the infection). The sample titles of this study are shuffled in the database, so cell type and time point are left out; the donor was told from shared clones.

This clonotype was observed a handful of times. This sequence joins TRBV24-1 and TRBJ2-1; 10 bases are shared with TRBD2. Germline values: CDR1 KGHDR, CDR2 SFDVKD. V was pared by 3 bases and J by 9 bases, with 13 bases of the junction left unmatched. The CDR3 is 17 amino acids. CDR3 coding DNA: TGTGCCACCAGTGATCCCTTGACTAGCGGGCCCGGAGGTGAGCAGTTCTTC. Translated: CATSDPLTSGPGGEQFF.

J is TRBJ1-1 and V is TRBV29-1, with D perhaps matching TRBD1 (6 bases). The germline V gene encodes CDR1 SQVTM and CDR2 ANQGSEA. This CDR3 has 15 amino acids. V gave up 1 base and J gave up 1 base, with 13 bases separating them. The CDR3 reads CSVEGAMTGNTEAFF. The CDR3 DNA is TGCAGCGTTGAAGGGGCCATGACAGGGAACACTGAAGCTTTCTTT.

This clonotype was found many times. The chain links TRBV4-3 to TRBJ2-7; D possibly uses TRBD1 or TRBD2 (5 bases each). Germline loops: CDR1 LGHNA, CDR2 YSLEER. The CDR3 is 12 residues long. V was pared by 6 bases and J by 3 bases, with 9 bases between. In DNA form, the CDR3 reads TGCGCCAGCAGTCGGGACGGCTACGAGCAGTACTTC. Translating gives CASSRDGYEQYF.

The rearrangement uses TRBV19 and TRBJ2-3; 7 nucleotides line up with TRBD2. V dropped 6 bases and J dropped 0; count of bases not matched to a gene: 6. This CDR3 is built from 15 residues. CDR1 and CDR2 (germline): LNHDA, SQIVND (reference sequence). The CDR3 bases are TGTGCCAGTAGCCCCCTCGGGAGGAGCACAGATACGCAGTATTTT. The encoded protein is CASSPLGRSTDTQYF.

The V and J genes are TRBV6-1 and TRBJ2-1; TRBD2 aligns across 10 bases. Germline loops: CDR1 MNHNS, CDR2 SASEGT. After removal of 7 bases from V and 8 bases from J, the junction contained 14 bases not matched to a gene. The CDR3 has 16 amino acids. CDR3 region: CASTASGRNIVDEQFF. The CDR3 DNA sequence: TGTGCCAGCACGGCTAGCGGGAGAAATATAGTCGATGAGCAGTTCTTC.

This clonotype came up many times. The chain uses TRBV5-1 and TRBJ2-2; possible D gene TRBD1, 6 bases. Per the germline V gene, CDR1 is SGHRS and CDR2 is YFSETQ. V gave up 0 bases and J gave up 5 bases, with 11 bases separating them. The CDR3 sequence is 15 residues long. This chain's CDR3 is CASSLDYQGTGELFF. Here the CDR3 DNA reads TGCGCCAGCAGCTTGGACTACCAGGGGACCGGGGAGCTGTTTTTT.

This chain uses TRBV7-6 with TRBJ1-1; possibly TRBD1 for D (5 bases). From germline, CDR1 is SGHVS and CDR2 FNYEAQ. V lost 4 bases to trimming and J lost 3 bases, with 21 bases between them. The CDR3 contains 17 residues. CDR3 nucleotides: TGTGCCAGCAGCTCTAGTGGCACGGGGCGGATGTACACTGAAGCTTTCTTT. It is translated as CASSSSGTGRMYTEAFF.

The table lists this clonotype with a few counts. This chain connects TRBV20-1 to TRBJ2-7; 12 bases map to TRBD2. The CDR3 loop spans 13 amino acids. Germline CDR1 and CDR2: DFQATT and SNEGSKA (reference sequence). Germline trimming cut 2 bases from V and 7 bases from J; bases unmatched to any gene: 3. Here the CDR3 reads CSARLAGGREQYF. The CDR3 nucleotides are TGCAGTGCTAGACTAGCGGGGGGGCGAGAGCAGTACTTC.

This clonotype was counted only a few times. The chain employs TRBV20-1 and TRBJ2-2, with 9 bases identical to TRBD2. Losses at the gene ends were 4 bases for V and 5 bases for J; bases not matched to a gene: 8. This CDR3 comprises 15 residues. Germline V gene sequence: CDR1 DFQATT, CDR2 SNEGSKA (reference sequence). The CDR3 is CSAKDSGRGTGELFF. The CDR3 region has the DNA TGCAGTGCTAAAGATAGCGGGAGAGGAACCGGGGAGCTGTTTTTT.

The CDR3 protein is CASSWDNEQFF. In DNA form, the CDR3 reads TGTGCCAGCAGCTGGGACAATGAGCAGTTCTTC. This chain joins TRBV11-2 and TRBJ2-1; no firm D call. This CDR3 region has 11 residues. Germline CDR1 is SGHAT and CDR2 is FQNNGV. Trimming stripped 4 bases from V and 5 bases from J, with 3 bases between.

This clonotype turned up a few times. CDR3 region: CASSLDRDSRGNEQFF. CDR3 DNA: TGTGCCAGCAGCTTGGACCGGGACTCGCGTGGCAATGAGCAGTTCTTC. This chain joins TRBV5-5 and TRBJ2-1; D perhaps matches TRBD2 (6 bases). The V end lost 0 bases, the J end lost 6 bases, and 16 bases lay between the germline ends. The CDR3 runs to 16 residues. The germline V gene has CDR1 SGHKS and CDR2 YYEKEE (reference sequence).

This clonotype was seen more than once but under ten times. CDR3 amino acids: CASSPAGGDTQYF. CDR3 coding DNA: TGTGCCAGCAGCCCCGCAGGGGGAGATACGCAGTATTTT. The J gene is TRBJ2-3, the V gene TRBV7-9, with TRBD1 matching 7 bases. Trimming cost V 5 bases and J 5 bases; bases outside gene matches: 4. The CDR3 runs 13 residues. Germline lookup yields CDR1 SEHNR and CDR2 FQNEAQ (reference sequence). Drawing the rest from reference TRBV7-9 and TRBJ2-3, the complete variable domain is DTGVSQNPRHKITKRGQNVTFRCDPISEHNRLYWYRQTLGQGPEFLTYFQNEAQLEKSRLLSDRFSAERPKGSFSTLEIQRTEQGDSAMYLCASSPAGGDTQYFGPGTRLTVL.

In this sample, this clonotype turned up a few times. This chain uses TRBV24-1 with TRBJ2-7; 7 bases align to TRBD2. V gave up 3 bases and J gave up 3 bases; unmatched junction bases: 7. CDR3 size: 15 residues. From germline, CDR1 is KGHDR and CDR2 SFDVKD. The CDR3 bases are TGTGCCACCAGTGATACCTCCCGGGGGGACTACGAGCAGTACTTC. This encodes CATSDTSRGDYEQYF.

This chain uses TRBV11-2 with TRBJ1-5, with D tentatively TRBD1 (6 bases). V shed 2 bases and J shed 4 bases, with 9 bases lying between them. Germline CDR1 SGHAT, CDR2 FQNNGV. The CDR3 totals 14 residues. The CDR3 sequence is CASSLQQGNQPQHF. CDR3 sequence (DNA): TGTGCCAGCAGCTTACAACAGGGAAATCAGCCCCAGCATTTT.

This clonotype has a handful of counts. This chain connects TRBV12-3 or TRBV12-4 to TRBJ2-1; 12 positions match TRBD1. The CDR3 spans 15 residues. V shed 3 bases and J 7 bases; nucleotides not matched to a gene: 4. CDR3 residues: CASSFRDRGRNEQFF. CDR3 nucleotides: TGTGCCAGCAGTTTCCGGGACAGGGGGCGGAATGAGCAGTTCTTC.

This clonotype was recorded a few times. The chain combines TRBV3-1 with TRBJ2-7; 9 nucleotides agree with TRBD1. V lost 1 base and J lost 2; bases outside the gene matches: 18. Germline lookup yields CDR1 LGHDT and CDR2 YNNKEL (reference sequence). The CDR3 contains 20 residues. The CDR3 reads CASSQVAATKQGAIAYEQYF. The DNA of the CDR3 is TGTGCCAGCAGCCAAGTTGCGGCAACAAAACAGGGGGCTATAGCCTACGAGCAGTACTTC.

V and J are TRBV12-3 or TRBV12-4 and TRBJ1-2, with TRBD1 matching over 7 bases. The CDR3 spans 14 residues. Trimming took 5 bases from V and 4 from J; bases not matched to a gene: 7. CDR3 bases: TGTGCCAGCAGTGCCCAGGGACAGATCTATGGCTACACCTTC. It translates to CASSAQGQIYGYTF.

The sample holds a few counts of this clonotype. The chain carries TRBV12-3 or TRBV12-4 and TRBJ2-5, with D hard to call. This CDR3 contains 13 residues. Between the trimmed V and J ends, which lost 6 bases and 0 bases, there was a span of 8 bases. As DNA, the CDR3 is TGTGCCAGCAGACCCGACAACCAAGAGACCCAGTACTTC. Residues: CASRPDNQETQYF.